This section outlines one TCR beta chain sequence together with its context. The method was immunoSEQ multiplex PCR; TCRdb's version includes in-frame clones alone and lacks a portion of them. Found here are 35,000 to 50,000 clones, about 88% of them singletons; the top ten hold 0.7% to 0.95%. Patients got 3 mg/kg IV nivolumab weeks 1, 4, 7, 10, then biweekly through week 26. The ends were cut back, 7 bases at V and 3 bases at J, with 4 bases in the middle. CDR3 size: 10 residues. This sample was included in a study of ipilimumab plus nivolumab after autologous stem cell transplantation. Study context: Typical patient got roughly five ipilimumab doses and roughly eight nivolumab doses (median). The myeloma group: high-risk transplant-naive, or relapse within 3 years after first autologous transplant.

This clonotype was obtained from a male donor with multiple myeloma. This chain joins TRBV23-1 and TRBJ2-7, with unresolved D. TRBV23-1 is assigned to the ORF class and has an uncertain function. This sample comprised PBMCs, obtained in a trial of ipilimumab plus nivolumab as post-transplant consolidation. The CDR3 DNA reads TGCGCCAGCATCCACTACGAGCAGTACTTC. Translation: CASIHYEQYF.